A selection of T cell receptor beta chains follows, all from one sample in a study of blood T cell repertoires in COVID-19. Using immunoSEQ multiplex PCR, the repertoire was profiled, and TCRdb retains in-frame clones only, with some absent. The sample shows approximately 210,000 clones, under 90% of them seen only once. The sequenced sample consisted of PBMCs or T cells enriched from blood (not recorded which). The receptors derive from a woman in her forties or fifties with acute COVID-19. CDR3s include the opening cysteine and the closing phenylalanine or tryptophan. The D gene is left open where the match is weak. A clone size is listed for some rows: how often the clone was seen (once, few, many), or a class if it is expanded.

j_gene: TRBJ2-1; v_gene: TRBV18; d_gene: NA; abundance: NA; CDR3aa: CASSPTGAEQFF; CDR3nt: TGTGCCAGCTCACCGACTGGCGCGGAGCAGTTCTTC
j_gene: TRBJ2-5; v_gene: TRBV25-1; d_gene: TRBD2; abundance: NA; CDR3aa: CASSESGASGETQYF; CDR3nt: TGTGCCAGCAGTGAAAGCGGGGCCTCGGGAGAGACCCAGTACTTC
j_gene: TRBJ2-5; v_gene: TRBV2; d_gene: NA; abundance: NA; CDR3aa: CASKLMQGQETQYF; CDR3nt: TGTGCCAGCAAACTTATGCAGGGCCAAGAGACCCAGTACTTC
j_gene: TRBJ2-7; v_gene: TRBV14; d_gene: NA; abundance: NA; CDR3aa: CASSRGGNSYEQYF; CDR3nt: TGTGCCAGCAGCCGGGGGGGCAACTCCTACGAGCAGTACTTC
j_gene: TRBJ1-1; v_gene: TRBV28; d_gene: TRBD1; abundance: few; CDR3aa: CASSFRDRRYLRAFF; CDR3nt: TGTGCCAGCAGTTTCCGGGACAGGAGGTATTTGCGGGCTTTCTTT
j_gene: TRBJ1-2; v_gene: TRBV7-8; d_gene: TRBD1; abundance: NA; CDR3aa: CASSSGTGPAYGYTF; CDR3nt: TGTGCCAGCAGCTCCGGGACAGGCCCTGCGTATGGCTACACCTTC
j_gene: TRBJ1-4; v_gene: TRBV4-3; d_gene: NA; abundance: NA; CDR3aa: CASSQGGGGGEKLFF; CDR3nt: TGCGCCAGCAGCCAAGGTGGTGGGGGCGGTGAAAAACTGTTTTTT
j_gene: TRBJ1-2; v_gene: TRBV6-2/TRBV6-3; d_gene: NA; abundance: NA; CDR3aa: CASSPPDRYYGYTF; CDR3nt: TGTGCCAGCAGCCCCCCGGACAGATACTATGGCTACACCTTC
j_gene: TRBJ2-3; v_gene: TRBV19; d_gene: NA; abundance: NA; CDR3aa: CASSIGRGSDTQYF; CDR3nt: TGTGCCAGTAGTATAGGGAGGGGCTCGGATACGCAGTATTTT
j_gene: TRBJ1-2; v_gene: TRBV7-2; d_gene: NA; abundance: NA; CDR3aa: CASSILVGGGYTF; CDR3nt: TGTGCCAGCAGCATCCTTGTCGGCGGTGGCTACACCTTC
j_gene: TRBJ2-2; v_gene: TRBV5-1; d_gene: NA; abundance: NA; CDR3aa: CASSALQGSTGELFF; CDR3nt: TGCGCCAGCAGCGCTCTCCAGGGGAGCACCGGGGAGCTGTTTTTT
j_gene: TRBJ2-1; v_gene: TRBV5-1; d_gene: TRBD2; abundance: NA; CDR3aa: CASSPGTSGYNEQFF; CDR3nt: TGCGCCAGCAGTCCCGGGACTAGCGGGTACAATGAGCAGTTCTTC
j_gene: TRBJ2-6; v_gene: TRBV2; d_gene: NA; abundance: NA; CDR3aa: CASSEVRSGANVLTF; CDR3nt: TGTGCCAGCAGTGAGGTCAGGTCTGGGGCCAACGTCCTGACTTTC
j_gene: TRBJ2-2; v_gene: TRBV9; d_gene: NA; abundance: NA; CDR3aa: CASSVAQEGPNTGELFF; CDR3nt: TGTGCCAGCAGCGTGGCCCAGGAGGGCCCCAACACCGGGGAGCTGTTTTTT
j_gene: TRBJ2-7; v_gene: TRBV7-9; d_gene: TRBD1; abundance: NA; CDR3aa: CASSYGQGTYEQYF; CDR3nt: TGTGCCAGCAGCTACGGACAGGGAACCTACGAGCAGTACTTC
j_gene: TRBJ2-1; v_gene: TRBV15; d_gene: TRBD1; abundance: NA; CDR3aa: CATSRLAGGFYNEQFF; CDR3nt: TGTGCCACCAGCAGATTAGCAGGGGGCTTCTACAATGAGCAGTTCTTC